What follows is one T cell receptor beta chain and its context. These data originate in a study of blood T cell repertoires in COVID-19. Study context: Researchers got acute and convalescent COVID-19 samples from the United States, Italy and Spain. Sources were T cells, B-cell-depleted T cells, or PBMCs; the material itself was cDNA or gDNA.

Authors' analysis steps: How many nucleated cells were present was estimated from reference gene primer amplification. TCRdb keeps only in-frame clones here, not all; method: immunoSEQ multiplex PCR. Clone size and the V and J calls come from that table; the DNA yielded D and trimming. The repertoire has roughly 500,000 clones, about 88% of them found once; the top ten carry around 0.92%. Seattle cases were enrolled at active infection and followed longitudinally. This CDR3 is built from 15 residues. Germline loops: CDR1 SGDLS, CDR2 YYNGEE. Between the trimmed V and J ends, which lost 0 bases and 2 bases, there was a span of 9 bases.

The J gene is TRBJ2-1, the V gene TRBV9, with TRBD1 as a possible D gene (6 bases). The sequenced sample was peripheral blood. The TCR sequence derives from a man between 18 and 35 years old with COVID-19, enrolled during active disease. In DNA form, the CDR3 reads TGTGCCAGCAGCGTAGAGCCAGGGGCCTACAATGAGCAGTTCTTC. As protein: CASSVEPGAYNEQFF.